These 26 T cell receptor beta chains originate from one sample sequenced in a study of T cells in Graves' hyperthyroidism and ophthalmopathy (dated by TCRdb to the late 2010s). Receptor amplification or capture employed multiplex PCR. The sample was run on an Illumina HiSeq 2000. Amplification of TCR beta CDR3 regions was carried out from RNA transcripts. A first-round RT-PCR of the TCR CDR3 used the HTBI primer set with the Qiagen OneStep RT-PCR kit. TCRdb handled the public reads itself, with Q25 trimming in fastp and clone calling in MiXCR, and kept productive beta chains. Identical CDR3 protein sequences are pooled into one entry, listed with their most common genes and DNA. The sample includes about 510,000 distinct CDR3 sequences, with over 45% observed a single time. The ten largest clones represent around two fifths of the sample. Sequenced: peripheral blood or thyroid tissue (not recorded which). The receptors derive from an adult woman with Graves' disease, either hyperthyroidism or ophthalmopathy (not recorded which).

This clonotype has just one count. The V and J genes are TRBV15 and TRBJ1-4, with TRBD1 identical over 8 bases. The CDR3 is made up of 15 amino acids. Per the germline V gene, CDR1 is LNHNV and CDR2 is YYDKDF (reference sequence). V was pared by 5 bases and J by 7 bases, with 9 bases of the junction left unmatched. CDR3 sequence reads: CATSGNTGGSEKLFF. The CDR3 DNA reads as TGTGCCACCAGCGGAAATACAGGGGGGAGTGAAAAACTGTTTTTT. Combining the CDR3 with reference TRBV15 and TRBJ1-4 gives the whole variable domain DAMVIQNPRYQVTQFGKPVTLSCSQTLNHNVMYWYQQKSSQAPKLLFHYYDKDFNNEADTPDNFQSRRPNTSFCFLDIRSPGLGDTAMYLCATSGNTGGSEKLFFGSGTQLSVL.

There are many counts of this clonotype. CDR3 coding DNA: TGTGCCAGCAGCCAAGATGGGAGGACGGACGAGCAGTACTTC. It specifies CASSQDGRTDEQYF. The chain employs TRBV4-2 and TRBJ2-7, with D possibly TRBD2 on 6 matching bases. The CDR3 is made up of 14 amino acids. The V gene's germline CDR1 is LGHNA and CDR2 YNFKEQ. Trimming removed 0 bases at V and 5 bases at J, with 11 bases between.

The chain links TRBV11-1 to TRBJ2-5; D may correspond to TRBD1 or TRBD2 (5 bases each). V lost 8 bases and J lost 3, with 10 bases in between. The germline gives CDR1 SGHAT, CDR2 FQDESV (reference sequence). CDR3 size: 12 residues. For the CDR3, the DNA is TGTGCCAGCCGAGAGGGGAAAGAGACCCAGTACTTC. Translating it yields CASREGKETQYF.

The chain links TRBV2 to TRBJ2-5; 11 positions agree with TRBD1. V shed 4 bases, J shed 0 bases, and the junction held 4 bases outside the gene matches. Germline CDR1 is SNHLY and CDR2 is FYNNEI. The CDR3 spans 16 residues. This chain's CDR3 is CASSGGTGGYQETQYF. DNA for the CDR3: TGTGCCAGCAGTGGGGGGACAGGGGGATACCAAGAGACCCAGTACTTC. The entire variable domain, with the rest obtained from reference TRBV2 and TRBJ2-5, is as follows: EPEVTQTPSHQVTQMGQEVILRCVPISNHLYFYWYRQILGQKVEFLVSFYNNEISEKSEIFDDQFSVERPDGSNFTLKIRSTKLEDSAMYFCASSGGTGGYQETQYFGPGTRLLVL.

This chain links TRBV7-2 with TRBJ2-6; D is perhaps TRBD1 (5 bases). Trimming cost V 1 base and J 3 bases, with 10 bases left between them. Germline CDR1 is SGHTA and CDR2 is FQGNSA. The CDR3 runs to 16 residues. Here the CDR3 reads CASSLEGKHGANVLTF. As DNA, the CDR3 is TGTGCCAGCAGCTTAGAGGGGAAACATGGGGCCAACGTCCTGACTTTC.

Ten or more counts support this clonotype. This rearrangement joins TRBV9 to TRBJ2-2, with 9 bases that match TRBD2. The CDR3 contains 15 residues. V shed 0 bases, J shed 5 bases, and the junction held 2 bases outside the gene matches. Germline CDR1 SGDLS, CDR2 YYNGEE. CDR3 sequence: CASSVDSGRTGELFF. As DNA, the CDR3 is TGTGCCAGCAGCGTAGACAGCGGGAGGACCGGGGAGCTGTTTTTT.

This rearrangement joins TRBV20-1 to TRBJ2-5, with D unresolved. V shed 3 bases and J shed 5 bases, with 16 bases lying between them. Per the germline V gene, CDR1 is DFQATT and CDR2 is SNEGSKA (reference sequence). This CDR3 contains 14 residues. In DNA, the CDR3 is TGCAGTGCTAGCTCGGTGGGCAATCGGGAGACCCAGTACTTC. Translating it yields CSASSVGNRETQYF.

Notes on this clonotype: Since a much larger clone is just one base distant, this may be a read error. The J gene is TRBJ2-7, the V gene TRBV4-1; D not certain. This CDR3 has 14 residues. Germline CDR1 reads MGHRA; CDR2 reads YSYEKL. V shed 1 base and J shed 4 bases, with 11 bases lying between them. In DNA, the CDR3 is TGCGCCAGCAGCCAAGGTGCCTCCGGGTACGAGCAGTACTTC. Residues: CASSQGASGYEQYF.

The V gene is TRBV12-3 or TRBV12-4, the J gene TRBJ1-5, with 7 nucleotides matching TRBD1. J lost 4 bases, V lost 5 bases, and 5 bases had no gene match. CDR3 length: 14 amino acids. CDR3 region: CASSEGQQNQPQHF. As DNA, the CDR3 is TGTGCCAGCAGTGAGGGACAGCAGAATCAGCCCCAGCATTTT.

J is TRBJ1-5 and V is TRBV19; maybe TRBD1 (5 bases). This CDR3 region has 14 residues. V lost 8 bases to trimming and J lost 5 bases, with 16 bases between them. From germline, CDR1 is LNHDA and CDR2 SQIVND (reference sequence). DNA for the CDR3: TGTGCCAGTGACAATCGTCAGGGATATCAGCCCCAGCATTTT. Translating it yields CASDNRQGYQPQHF.

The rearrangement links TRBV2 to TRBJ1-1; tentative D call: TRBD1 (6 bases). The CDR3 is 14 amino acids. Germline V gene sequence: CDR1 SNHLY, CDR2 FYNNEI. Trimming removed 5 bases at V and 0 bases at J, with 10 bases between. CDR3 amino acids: CASSQGLMNTEAFF. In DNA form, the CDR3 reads TGTGCCAGCAGTCAGGGGCTTATGAACACTGAAGCTTTCTTT.

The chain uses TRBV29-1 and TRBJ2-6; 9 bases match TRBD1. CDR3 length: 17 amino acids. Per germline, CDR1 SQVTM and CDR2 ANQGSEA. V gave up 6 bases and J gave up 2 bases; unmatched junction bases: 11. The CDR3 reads CSVGTGSIWTGANVLTF. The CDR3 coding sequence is TGCAGCGTAGGGACAGGGAGTATTTGGACTGGGGCCAACGTCCTGACTTTC.

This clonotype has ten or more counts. This chain's CDR3 is CASSLRTGLQETQYF. In DNA form, the CDR3 reads TGTGCCAGCAGCTTAAGGACAGGGCTTCAAGAGACCCAGTACTTC. The chain is built from TRBV7-9 and TRBJ2-5, with TRBD1 identical over 8 bases. CDR3 length: 15 residues. Germline V gene lookup returns CDR1 SEHNR and CDR2 FQNEAQ (reference sequence). V lost 2 bases, J lost 2 bases, and 4 bases stayed unmatched. The complete variable domain, with remaining parts taken from reference TRBV7-9 and TRBJ2-5, reads DTGVSQNPRHKITKRGQNVTFRCDPISEHNRLYWYRQTLGQGPEFLTYFQNEAQLEKSRLLSDRFSAERPKGSFSTLEIQRTEQGDSAMYLCASSLRTGLQETQYFGPGTRLLVL.

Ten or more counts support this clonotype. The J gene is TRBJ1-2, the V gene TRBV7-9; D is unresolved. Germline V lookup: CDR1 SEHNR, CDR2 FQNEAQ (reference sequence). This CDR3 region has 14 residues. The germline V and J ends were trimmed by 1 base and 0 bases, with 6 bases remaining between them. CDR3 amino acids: CASSLEAANYGYTF. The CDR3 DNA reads TGTGCCAGCAGCTTAGAGGCAGCTAACTATGGCTACACCTTC.

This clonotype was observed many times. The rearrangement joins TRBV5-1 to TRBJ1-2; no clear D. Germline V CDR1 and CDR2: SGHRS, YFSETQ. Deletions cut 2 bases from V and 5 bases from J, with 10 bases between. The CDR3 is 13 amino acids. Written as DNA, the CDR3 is TGCGCCAGCAGCTTAGGGCTGACGTATGGCTACACCTTC. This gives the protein CASSLGLTYGYTF.

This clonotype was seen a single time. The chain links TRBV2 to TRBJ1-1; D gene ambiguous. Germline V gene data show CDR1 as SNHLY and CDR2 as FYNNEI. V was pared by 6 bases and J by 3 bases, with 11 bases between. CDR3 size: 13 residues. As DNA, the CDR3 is TGTGCCAGCAGCTTCCGTTTGCACACTGAAGCTTTCTTT. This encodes CASSFRLHTEAFF.

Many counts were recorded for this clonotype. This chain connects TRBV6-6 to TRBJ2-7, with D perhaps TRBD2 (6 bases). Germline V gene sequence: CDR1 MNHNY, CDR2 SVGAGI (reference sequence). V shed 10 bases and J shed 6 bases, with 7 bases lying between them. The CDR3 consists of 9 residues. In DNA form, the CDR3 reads TGTGCCACGGGAGTCGAGCAGTACTTC. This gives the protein CATGVEQYF.

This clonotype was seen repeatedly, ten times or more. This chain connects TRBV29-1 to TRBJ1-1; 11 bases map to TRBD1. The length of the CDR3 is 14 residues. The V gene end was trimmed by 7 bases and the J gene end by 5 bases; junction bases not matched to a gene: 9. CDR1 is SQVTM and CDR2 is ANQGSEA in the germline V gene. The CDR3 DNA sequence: TGCAGCGCCGAGGGGACAGGGGGTAGGACTGAAGCTTTCTTT. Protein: CSAEGTGGRTEAFF.

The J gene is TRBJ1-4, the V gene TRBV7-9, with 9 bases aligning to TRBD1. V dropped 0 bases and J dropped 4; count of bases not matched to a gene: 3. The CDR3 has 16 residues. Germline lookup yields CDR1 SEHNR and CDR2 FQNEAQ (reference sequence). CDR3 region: CASSLAGTGFNEKLFF. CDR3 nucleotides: TGTGCCAGCAGCTTAGCCGGGACAGGGTTTAATGAAAAACTGTTTTTT.

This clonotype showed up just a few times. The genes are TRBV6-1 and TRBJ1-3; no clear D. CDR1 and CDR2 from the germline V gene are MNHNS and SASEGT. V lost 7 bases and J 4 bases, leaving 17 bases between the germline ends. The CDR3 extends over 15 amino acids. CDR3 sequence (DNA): TGTGCCAGCACCCAGAACTGGGGTTCCGGAAACACCATATATTTT. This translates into CASTQNWGSGNTIYF.

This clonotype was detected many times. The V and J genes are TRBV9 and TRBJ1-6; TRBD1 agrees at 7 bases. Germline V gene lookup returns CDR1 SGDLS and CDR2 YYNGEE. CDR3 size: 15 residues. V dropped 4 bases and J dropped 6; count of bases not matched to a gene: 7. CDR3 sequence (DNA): TGTGCCAGCAGCACCCGGACAGGAATTAATTCACCCCTCCACTTT. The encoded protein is CASSTRTGINSPLHF.

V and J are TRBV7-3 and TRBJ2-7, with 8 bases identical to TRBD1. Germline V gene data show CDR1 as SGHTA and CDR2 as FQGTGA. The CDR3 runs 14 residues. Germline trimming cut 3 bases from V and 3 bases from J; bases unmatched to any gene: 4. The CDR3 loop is CASSFTGGNYEQYF. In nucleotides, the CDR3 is TGTGCCAGCAGCTTTACAGGGGGAAACTACGAGCAGTACTTC.

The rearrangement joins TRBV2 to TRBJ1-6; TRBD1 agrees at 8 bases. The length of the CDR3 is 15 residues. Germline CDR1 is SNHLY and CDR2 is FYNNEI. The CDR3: CARDLGQGYNSPLHF. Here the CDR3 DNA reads TGTGCTAGAGACCTTGGACAGGGATATAATTCACCCCTCCACTTT.

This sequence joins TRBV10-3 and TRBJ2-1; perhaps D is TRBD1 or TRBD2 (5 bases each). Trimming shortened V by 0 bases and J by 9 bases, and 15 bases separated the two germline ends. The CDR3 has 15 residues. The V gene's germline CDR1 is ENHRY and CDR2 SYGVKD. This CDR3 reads CAISESTHRDGEQFF. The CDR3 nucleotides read TGTGCCATCAGTGAGTCGACTCACCGGGACGGTGAGCAGTTCTTC.

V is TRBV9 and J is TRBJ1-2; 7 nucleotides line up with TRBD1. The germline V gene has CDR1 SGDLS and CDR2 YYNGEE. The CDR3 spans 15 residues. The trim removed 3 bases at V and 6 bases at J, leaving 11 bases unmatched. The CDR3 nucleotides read TGTGCCAGCAGCGGGGCCTCGACAGGGTGGGATGGCTACACCTTC. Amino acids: CASSGASTGWDGYTF.

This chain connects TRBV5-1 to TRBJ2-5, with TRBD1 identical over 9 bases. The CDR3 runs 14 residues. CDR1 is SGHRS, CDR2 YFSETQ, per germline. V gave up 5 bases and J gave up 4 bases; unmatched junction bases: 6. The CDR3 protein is CASRPGQGSETQYF. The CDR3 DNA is TGCGCCAGCAGGCCGGGACAGGGATCAGAGACCCAGTACTTC.